The clone carrying this TCR beta chain was recorded many times. Using RNA transcripts as the source, TCR beta CDR3 regions were amplified. Researchers ran a first-round RT-PCR on the TCR CDR3 using the HTBI primer set. MiXCR was run by TCRdb on the multiplex PCR reads, yielding one entry per CDR3 protein. In the table there are some 400,000 distinct CDR3 sequences, over 15% of which are singletons. These data come from a study of T cells in Graves' hyperthyroidism and ophthalmopathy. V dropped 4 bases and J dropped 2 bases, with 15 bases sitting between them. The germline CDR1 and CDR2 sequences are SGHAT and FQNNGV. The CDR3 spans 15 residues.

The sequence derives from a woman aged 18-29 years with Graves' hyperthyroidism. J is TRBJ2-7 and V is TRBV11-2; no firm D call. Sequenced sample: blood. In DNA, the CDR3 is TGTGCCAGCAGCTCCAACCCCACGGCAGCCTACGAGCAGTACTTC. It yields the protein CASSSNPTAAYEQYF.